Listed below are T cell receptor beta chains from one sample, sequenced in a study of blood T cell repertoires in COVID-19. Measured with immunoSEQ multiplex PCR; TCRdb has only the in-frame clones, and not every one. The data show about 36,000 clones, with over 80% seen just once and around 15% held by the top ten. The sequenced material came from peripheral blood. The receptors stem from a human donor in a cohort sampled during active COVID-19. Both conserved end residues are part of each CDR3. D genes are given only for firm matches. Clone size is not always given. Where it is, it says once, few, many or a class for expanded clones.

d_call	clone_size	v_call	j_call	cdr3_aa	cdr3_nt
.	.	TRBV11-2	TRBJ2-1	CASSSGVSEQFF	TGTGCCAGCAGCTCGGGAGTTTCCGAGCAGTTCTTC
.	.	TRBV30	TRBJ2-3	CAWSSLARTSNTQYF	TGTGCCTGGAGCTCTCTAGCCCGCACATCGAATACGCAGTATTTT
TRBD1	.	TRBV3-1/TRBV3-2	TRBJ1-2	CASSPRTGGANYGYTF	TGTGCCAGCAGCCCGAGGACAGGGGGCGCCAACTATGGCTACACCTTC
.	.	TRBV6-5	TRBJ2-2	CASSYLDSSGGELFF	TGTGCCAGCAGTTACCTTGACAGTTCCGGCGGGGAGCTGTTTTTT
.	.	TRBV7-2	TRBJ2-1	CASSSRWSDNEQFF	TGTGCCAGCAGCTCCCGCTGGTCGGACAATGAGCAGTTCTTC
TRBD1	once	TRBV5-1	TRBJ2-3	CASSLDTGGSQYF	TGCGCCAGCAGCTTGGATACAGGGGGCTCCCAGTATTTT
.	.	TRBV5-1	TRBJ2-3	CASSLGVTPRSSTDTQYF	TGCGCCAGCAGCTTGGGGGTAACGCCTAGATCGTCCACAGATACGCAGTATTTT
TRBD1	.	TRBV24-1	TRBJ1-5	CATSEGQVSNQPQHF	TGTGCCACCAGTGAAGGACAGGTTAGCAATCAGCCCCAGCATTTT
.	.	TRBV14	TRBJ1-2	CASSQVPQDNYGYTF	TGTGCCAGCAGCCAAGTTCCCCAGGATAACTATGGCTACACCTTC
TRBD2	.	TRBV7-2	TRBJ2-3	CASSLWGASGGPDTQYF	TGTGCCAGCAGCTTATGGGGGGCTAGCGGGGGCCCAGATACGCAGTATTTT
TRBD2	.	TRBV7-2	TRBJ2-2	CASSLNSGGARNTGELFF	TGTGCCAGCAGCTTAAACAGCGGGGGGGCCAGGAACACCGGGGAGCTGTTTTTT
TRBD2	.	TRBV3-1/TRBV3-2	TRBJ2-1	CASSRTSGGLYPLFF	TGTGCCAGCAGCCGGACTAGCGGGGGGCTCTACCCCCTGTTCTTC
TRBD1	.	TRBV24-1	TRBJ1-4	CATSEWTGSKLFF	TGTGCCACCAGTGAGTGGACAGGGAGTAAACTGTTTTTT
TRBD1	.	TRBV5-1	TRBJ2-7	CASSPNRAQGSEQYF	TGCGCCAGCAGCCCAAACAGGGCACAGGGGTCCGAGCAGTACTTC
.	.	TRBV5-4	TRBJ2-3	CASSLDGQILTDTQYF	TGTGCCAGCAGCTTGGACGGACAGATACTCACAGATACGCAGTATTTT
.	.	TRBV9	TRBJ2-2	CASSVRGSQTGELFF	TGTGCCAGCAGCGTAAGAGGCAGCCAAACCGGGGAGCTGTTTTTT
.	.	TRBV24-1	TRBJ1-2	CATSDYREEYGYTF	TGTGCCACCAGTGACTACAGGGAAGAATATGGCTACACCTTC
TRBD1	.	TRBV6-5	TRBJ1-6	CASSYSGRGNSPLHF	TGTGCCAGCAGTTACTCCGGCAGGGGGAATTCACCCCTCCACTTT
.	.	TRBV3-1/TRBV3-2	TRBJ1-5	CASSHNFGGQPQHF	TGTGCCAGCAGCCACAACTTTGGCGGTCAGCCCCAGCATTTT
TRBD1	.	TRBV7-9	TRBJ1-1	CASSRTIQGATEAFF	TGTGCCAGCAGCCGTACAATACAGGGGGCGACTGAAGCTTTCTTT
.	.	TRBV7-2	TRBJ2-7	CASSPLGGGYEQYF	TGTGCCAGCAGCCCCCTGGGGGGAGGCTACGAGCAGTACTTC
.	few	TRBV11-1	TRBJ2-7	CASSYQGSGHEQYF	TGTGCCAGCAGCTATCAGGGGTCCGGACACGAGCAGTACTTC
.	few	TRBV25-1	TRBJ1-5	CASSEPRVNQPQHF	TGTGCCAGCAGTGAACCCAGGGTCAATCAGCCCCAGCATTTT
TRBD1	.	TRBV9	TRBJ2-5	CASSVGTGTGKWETQYF	TGTGCCAGCAGCGTAGGGACCGGGACAGGGAAATGGGAGACCCAGTACTTC
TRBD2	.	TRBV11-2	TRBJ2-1	CASSSSSGGSYNEQFF	TGTGCCAGCAGCTCTTCTAGCGGGGGCTCCTACAATGAGCAGTTCTTC
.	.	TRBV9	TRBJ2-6	CASSETVLGPGAGANVLTF	TGTGCCAGCAGCGAAACGGTATTAGGACCGGGAGCTGGGGCCAACGTCCTGACTTTC